These 2 T cell receptor beta chains share one sample of origin, sequenced in a study of blood T cell repertoires in COVID-19. Sequencing used immunoSEQ multiplex PCR; TCRdb keeps in-frame clones, though not all of them. Of some 250,000 clones listed, approximately 83% are singletons. The sample comprised peripheral blood. The origin of the receptors is a woman aged 25 to 39 who had recovered from COVID-19.

This rearrangement joins TRBV4-1 to TRBJ2-7; D is undetermined. Trimming pared 1 base from V and 2 bases from J, leaving 6 bases between. Germline CDR1 MGHRA, CDR2 YSYEKL. The CDR3 has 13 residues. Here the CDR3 DNA reads TGCGCCAGCAGCCAAGTAACTCCCTACGAGCAGTACTTC. It yields the protein CASSQVTPYEQYF.

A word on this clone: This CDR3 is also generated by other DNA sequences in the sample. The rearrangement joins TRBV30 to TRBJ1-1; D perhaps matches TRBD1 (5 bases). CDR3 length: 13 residues. Germline V lookup: CDR1 GTSNPN, CDR2 SVGIG (reference sequence). The germline V and J ends were trimmed by 5 bases and 0 bases, with 10 bases remaining between them. The CDR3 DNA is TGTGCCTGGCGGGGGACGGTGAACACTGAAGCTTTCTTT. Its translation is CAWRGTVNTEAFF.